The entry below gives a single T cell receptor beta chain sequence along with its context. Its specificity is unknown. The data derive from a study of T-cell memory formation after mild COVID-19. Whole-study context: In these data, TCR clusters were largely donor specific.

The CDR3 contains 14 residues. Trimming took 0 bases from V and 4 from J, leaving 9 bases between them. Germline CDR1 ENHRY, CDR2 SYGVKD. TCR alpha and TCR beta cDNA libraries carrying sample barcodes and UMIs were produced by 5'RACE using constant-segment primers. TCRdb passed the 5' RACE reads through MiXCR, listing each CDR3 protein once. The sample has 180,000 or so distinct CDR3 sequences; 9.5% to 13% are singletons. The study's findings and limits: Chiefly within CM and EM were the contracting CD4+ clones; CD8+ ones were within EMRA.

Sequenced: PBMCs or a T cell subset sorted from them (not recorded which). The TCR was taken from a young man who had mild COVID-19 (a few samples of this study predate the infection). Cell type and time point are not known. The chain carries TRBV10-3 and TRBJ1-1; D gene ambiguous. The CDR3 DNA sequence: TGTGCCATCAGTGAGTCGAACCCGGGCACTGAAGCTTTCTTT. Translation gives CAISESNPGTEAFF.